The source of this T cell receptor (beta chain) is a study of cytomegalovirus exposure and HLA in healthy donors (dated by TCRdb to about 2017). Regarding the study in general: A later analysis indicated that the 120 or so validation repertoires were generated on the platform also employed for the approximately 670 repertoires of the first cohort. The aim of the study was to test whether cataloging public T cell receptors could identify signatures of past pathogen exposure. The study combined high-throughput TCR immunosequencing, statistical association of individual TCRs with disease status, and machine learning to predict cytomegalovirus infection status. Besides the first cohort of 500 to 700 subjects, a separate validation cohort made up of roughly 130 different subjects was used. What the research found in general, with its limitations: Across donors, most TCR sequences were observed very rarely, whereas some public TCRs were present in many individuals. The authors suggested that the approach could potentially be generalized to other disease states and immunological phenotypes. The classifier was reported to diagnose cytomegalovirus status with high specificity and sensitivity in both the original and validation cohorts. A later analysis had no HLA typing for the validation cohort, so co-occurrence there was scored across all 120 repertoires. Of the cluster scores, 90% to 95% were above 0 in a later analysis, which found that TCRs clustered in the first cohort also tended to co-occur in the 110 or so validation repertoires. In vitro tests confirmed that a few of the cytomegalovirus-associated TCR beta chains recognize cytomegalovirus antigens. The study listed over 150 TCR beta chains as associated with cytomegalovirus.

Libraries were prepared through the immunoSEQ multiplex PCR assay. The authors' analysis ran thus. A statistical classification framework was built to diagnose cytomegalovirus status from the catalog of TCR beta chain sequences. In TCRdb, the immuneACCESS table is reduced to in-frame sequences with V and J assigned. These tables do not hold every clone; where another copy was compared, an unresolved V gene accounts for under half, and the others remain unexplained. D and trimming come from the DNA, and the V and J calls and clone size come from that table. Counted in this sample were about 220,000 clones; more than 75% of them appeared once. The ten largest clones represent 2.5% to 3% of the sample. The donors were included in the validation cohort of over a hundred subjects, a group kept apart from the roughly 670-subject first cohort. CDR1 is given as SGHTA and CDR2 as FQGNSA, both from the germline V gene. The junction carries 19 bases between V and J, which are trimmed by 5 bases and 0 bases respectively. Including cysteine and phenylalanine, the CDR3 has 17 amino acids. Left in the record is the CDR3 DNA by itself, 51 bases read in frame from the first base.

Of note for this clone: Its specific antigen is unknown. No much larger clone is present one base from it, and per-base qualities are unavailable.

The sequenced sample was PBMCs. The clonotype originates from a man aged 18 to 29 in good health and CMV-seronegative. In this chain, TRBV7-2 is recombined with TRBJ2-5; matching of 6 bases hints at TRBD2 as the D gene. Read as DNA, the sequence is TGTGCCAGCAGCCCGCTTCCGGGACTGGAGTACCAAGAGACCCAGTACTTC. This codes for CASSPLPGLEYQETQYF.